These 8 T cell receptor beta chains were all obtained from the same sample, sequenced in a study of blood T cell repertoires in COVID-19 (dated by TCRdb to 2020 to 2021). The receptor library was made with the immunoSEQ multiplex PCR assay. The table comes from immuneACCESS by way of TCRdb, which keeps in-frame sequences with V and J called. Part of the clones is missing from these tables; in studies checked, under half for an unresolved V gene and the rest for unknown reasons. The sample records 150,000 to 200,000 clones, 82% of which are singletons. The ten largest clones capture 18% of the sample. Sequencing was done on a sample of PBMCs or T cells enriched from blood (not recorded which). Receptors originate from a man aged 55 to 70 who had recovered from COVID-19.

The gene calls are TRBV7-3 and TRBJ2-3, with 9 bases aligning to TRBD2. V shed 2 bases and J 6 bases; nucleotides not matched to a gene: 9. The CDR3 is made up of 16 amino acids. Looked up from germline, CDR1 is SGHTA and CDR2 is FQGTGA. CDR3 residues: CASSLGASGEGDTQYF. CDR3 sequence (DNA): TGTGCCAGCAGCTTAGGGGCTAGCGGGGAGGGGGATACGCAGTATTTT.

This clone appeared many times. The chain links TRBV27 to TRBJ1-6; the match to TRBD1 covers 8 bases. This CDR3 is built from 15 residues. The germline gives CDR1 MNHEY, CDR2 SMNVEV (reference sequence). The ends lost 4 bases at V and 7 bases at J; junction bases unmatched: 6. CDR3 protein: CASSYLTGDNSPLHF. The CDR3 coding sequence is TGTGCCAGCAGTTACCTGACAGGGGACAATTCACCCCTCCACTTT.

The chain joins TRBV2 to TRBJ2-5; D possibly corresponds to TRBD2 (5 bases). The CDR3 spans 13 residues. From germline, CDR1 is SNHLY and CDR2 FYNNEI. The V end was cut by 9 bases, the J end by 2 bases, with 13 bases between. This chain's CDR3 is CARALASQETQYF. DNA for the CDR3: TGTGCCAGGGCGTTAGCGAGTCAAGAGACCCAGTACTTC.

The rearrangement links TRBV29-1 to TRBJ1-1, with D possibly being TRBD1 (5 bases). Trimming removed 3 bases at V and 6 bases at J, with 11 bases between. The CDR3 has 12 residues. CDR1 is SQVTM and CDR2 is ANQGSEA in the germline V gene. CDR3 in DNA: TGCAGCGTTGAGGCCGGACAATCTGAAGCTTTCTTT. Its protein is CSVEAGQSEAFF. Full variable domain (rest looked up from reference TRBV29-1 and TRBJ1-1): SAVISQKPSRDICQRGTSLTIQCQVDSQVTMMFWYRQQPGQSLTLIATANQGSEATYESGFVIDKFPISRPNLTFSTLTVSNMSPEDSSIYLCSVEAGQSEAFFGQGTRLTVV.

The chain recombines TRBV5-1 with TRBJ2-5; D might be TRBD2 (5 bases). V was trimmed by 2 bases and J by 4 bases, leaving 15 bases between them. Germline CDR1 and CDR2: SGHRS and YFSETQ. The CDR3 is made up of 15 amino acids. The CDR3 DNA follows: TGCGCCAGCAGCTTCGCTAGTGGTGCGGGAGAGACCCAGTACTTC. Protein sequence: CASSFASGAGETQYF. The full variable domain, its missing parts supplied by reference TRBV5-1 and TRBJ2-5, is KAGVTQTPRYLIKTRGQQVTLSCSPISGHRSVSWYQQTPGQGLQFLFEYFSETQRNKGNFPGRFSGRQFSNSRSEMNVSTLELGDSALYLCASSFASGAGETQYFGPGTRLLVL.

The chain links TRBV18 to TRBJ1-5; 10 bases fit TRBD1. This CDR3 region has 18 residues. J gave up 0 bases and V 2 bases, and 7 bases lay outside the gene matches. Germline loops: CDR1 KGHSH, CDR2 LQKENI. CDR3 DNA sequence: TGTGCCAGCTCACCAGCGACAGGGGGCACGGTTAGCAATCAGCCCCAGCATTTT. Amino acids: CASSPATGGTVSNQPQHF.

The chain uses TRBV13 and TRBJ1-1; D is unresolved. Per germline, CDR1 PRHDT and CDR2 FYEKMQ (reference sequence). V was shortened by 2 bases and J by 7 bases, with 5 bases between the two germline ends. CDR3 length: 11 amino acids. This CDR3 is CASSLIIEAFF. For the CDR3, the DNA is TGTGCCAGCAGCTTAATTATTGAAGCTTTCTTT.

The V and J genes are TRBV11-2 and TRBJ2-5; 14 bases are a match to TRBD2. After removal of 6 bases from V and 5 bases from J, the junction contained 8 bases not matched to a gene. Per the germline V gene, CDR1 is SGHAT and CDR2 is FQNNGV. This CDR3 has 16 residues. CDR3 sequence: CASSPRLAGGWETQYF. The CDR3 DNA is TGTGCCAGCAGTCCGAGACTAGCGGGAGGGTGGGAGACCCAGTACTTC.